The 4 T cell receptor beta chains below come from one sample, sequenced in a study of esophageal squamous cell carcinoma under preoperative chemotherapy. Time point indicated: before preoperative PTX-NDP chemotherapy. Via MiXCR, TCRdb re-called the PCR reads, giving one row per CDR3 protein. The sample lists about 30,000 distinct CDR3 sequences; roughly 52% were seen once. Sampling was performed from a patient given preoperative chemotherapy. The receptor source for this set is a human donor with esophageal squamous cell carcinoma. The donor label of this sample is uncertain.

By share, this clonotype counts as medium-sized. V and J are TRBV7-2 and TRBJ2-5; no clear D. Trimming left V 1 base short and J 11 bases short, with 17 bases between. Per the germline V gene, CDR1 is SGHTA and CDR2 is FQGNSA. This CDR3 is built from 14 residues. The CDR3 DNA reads TGTGCCAGCAGCTTAGAAGGCGGCCCTCTAGAGCAGTACTTC. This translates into CASSLEGGPLEQYF.

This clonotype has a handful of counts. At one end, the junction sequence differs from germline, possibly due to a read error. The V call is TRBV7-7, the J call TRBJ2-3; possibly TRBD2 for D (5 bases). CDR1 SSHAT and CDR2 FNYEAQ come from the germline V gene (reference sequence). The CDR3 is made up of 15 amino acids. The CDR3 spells CASSSGAGGTDTQYF. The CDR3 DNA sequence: TGTGCTAGCAGCTCCGGTGCCGGGGGCACAGATACGCAGTATTTT.

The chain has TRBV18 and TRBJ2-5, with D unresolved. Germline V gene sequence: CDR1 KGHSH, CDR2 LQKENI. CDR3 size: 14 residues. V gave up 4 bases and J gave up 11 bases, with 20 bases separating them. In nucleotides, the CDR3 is TGTGCCAGCTCACTCTCGCGTACCTACAATGAGCAGTACTTC. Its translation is CASSLSRTYNEQYF.

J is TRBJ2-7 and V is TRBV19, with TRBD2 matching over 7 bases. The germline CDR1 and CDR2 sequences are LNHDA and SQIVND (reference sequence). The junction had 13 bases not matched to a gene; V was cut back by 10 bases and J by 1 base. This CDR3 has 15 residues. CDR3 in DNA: TGTGCCACCTCTCGGGCTAGCGGACCTTCCTACGAGCAGTACTTC. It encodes CATSRASGPSYEQYF.